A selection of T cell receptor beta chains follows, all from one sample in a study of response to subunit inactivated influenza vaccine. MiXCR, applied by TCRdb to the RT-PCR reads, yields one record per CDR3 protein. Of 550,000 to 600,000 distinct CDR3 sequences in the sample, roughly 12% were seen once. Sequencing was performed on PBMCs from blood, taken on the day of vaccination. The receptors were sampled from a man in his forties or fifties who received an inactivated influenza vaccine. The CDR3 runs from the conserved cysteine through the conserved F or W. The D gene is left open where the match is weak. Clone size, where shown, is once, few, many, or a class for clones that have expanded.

CDR3: CASSQAGQGFREQYF
DNA: TGTGCCAGCAGCCAAGCTGGACAGGGTTTTCGCGAGCAGTACTTC
D: TRBD1
J: TRBJ2-7
V: TRBV4-2
size: NA

CDR3: CASSVGTRGRDEQYF
DNA: TGTGCCAGCAGTGTCGGGACCCGTGGCAGGGACGAGCAGTACTTC
D: NA
J: TRBJ2-7
V: TRBV6-2/TRBV6-3
size: NA

CDR3: CATSEGARGNYGYTF
DNA: TGTGCCACCAGTGAAGGGGCCAGGGGGAACTATGGCTACACCTTC
D: TRBD1
J: TRBJ1-2
V: TRBV24-1
size: NA

CDR3: CASSYSLAGGQETQYF
DNA: TGTGCCAGCAGTTACTCTCTAGCGGGGGGCCAAGAGACCCAGTACTTC
D: TRBD2
J: TRBJ2-5
V: TRBV6-5
size: few

CDR3: CASSHEHYNEQFF
DNA: TGCGCCAGCAGCCACGAACACTACAATGAGCAGTTCTTC
D: NA
J: TRBJ2-1
V: TRBV4-1
size: many

CDR3: CASSLRLEETQYF
DNA: TGCGCCAGCAGCTTAAGGTTGGAAGAGACCCAGTACTTC
D: NA
J: TRBJ2-5
V: TRBV5-1
size: many

CDR3: CASSLGRVFPPSPPTEAFF
DNA: TGTGCCAGCAGCTTAGGAAGGGTTTTTCCCCCATCTCCCCCAACTGAAGCTTTCTTT
D: NA
J: TRBJ1-1
V: TRBV11-1
size: many

CDR3: CASSQEWRVGTLNEQFF
DNA: TGTGCCAGCAGCCAAGAATGGAGGGTAGGGACGTTGAATGAGCAGTTCTTC
D: NA
J: TRBJ2-1
V: TRBV4-2
size: many

CDR3: CASSHWTGTQYQETQYF
DNA: TGTGCCAGCAGCCATTGGACCGGGACACAGTACCAAGAGACCCAGTACTTC
D: NA
J: TRBJ2-5
V: TRBV14
size: NA

CDR3: CSVAGPLQETQYF
DNA: TGCAGCGTTGCGGGACCGCTGCAAGAGACCCAGTACTTC
D: NA
J: TRBJ2-5
V: TRBV29-1
size: few

CDR3: CSVDDRNTEAFF
DNA: TGCAGCGTTGATGACAGAAACACTGAAGCTTTCTTT
D: NA
J: TRBJ1-1
V: TRBV29-1
size: NA

CDR3: CASSFTSGRFSTLSYNEQFF
DNA: TGTGCCAGCAGCTTTACTAGCGGGAGGTTTTCCACACTCTCCTACAATGAGCAGTTCTTC
D: TRBD2
J: TRBJ2-1
V: TRBV11-2
size: NA

CDR3: CASSRGQTGTGDGEQYF
DNA: TGTGCCAGCAGTCGAGGGCAAACCGGGACAGGGGATGGGGAGCAGTACTTC
D: TRBD1
J: TRBJ2-7
V: TRBV12-3/TRBV12-4
size: few

CDR3: CASSRRTGGFETQYF
DNA: TGTGCCAGCAGTCGCCGGACAGGGGGCTTCGAGACCCAGTACTTC
D: TRBD1
J: TRBJ2-5
V: TRBV12-3/TRBV12-4
size: many

CDR3: CSARDRGDEQYF
DNA: TGCAGTGCCAGGGACAGGGGAGATGAGCAGTACTTC
D: TRBD1
J: TRBJ2-7
V: TRBV20-1
size: few

CDR3: CASGSSYEQYF
DNA: TGTGCCAGCGGGAGCTCCTACGAGCAGTACTTC
D: NA
J: TRBJ2-7
V: TRBV6-2/TRBV6-3
size: many

CDR3: CASSRLGGTPGSTQYF
DNA: TGTGCCAGCAGCCGCCTGGGCGGGACCCCGGGGAGTACGCAGTATTTT
D: NA
J: TRBJ2-3
V: TRBV12-3/TRBV12-4
size: NA

CDR3: CASSLGTAGLYEQYF
DNA: TGCGCCAGCAGCTTGGGGACAGCCGGCCTCTACGAGCAGTACTTC
D: NA
J: TRBJ2-7
V: TRBV5-1
size: NA

CDR3: CASSYLSGGSRTDTQYF
DNA: TGTGCCAGCAGTTACCTATCCGGCGGGAGTCGTACAGATACGCAGTATTTT
D: TRBD2
J: TRBJ2-3
V: TRBV6-5
size: many

CDR3: CASRWTGASTDTQYF
DNA: TGTGCCAGCAGGTGGACAGGGGCTAGCACAGATACGCAGTATTTT
D: TRBD1
J: TRBJ2-3
V: TRBV12-3/TRBV12-4
size: few